This T cell receptor beta chain emerged from a study of blood T cell repertoires in COVID-19. Profiling relied on immunoSEQ multiplex PCR, and the TCRdb table lists in-frame clones only, not all of them. There are 80,000 to 95,000 clones in the sample; around 75% occur only once, and around 4.4% lies in the top ten. The clonotype was recovered from a woman in her forties or fifties with acute or convalescent COVID-19. Sequences were obtained from peripheral blood.

The CDR3 nucleotides are TGTGCCAGCAGCAACAGGGAGTACGGCTACACCTTC. Protein product: CASSNREYGYTF. This sequence joins TRBV6-2 or TRBV6-3 and TRBJ1-2, with a possible D match to TRBD1 (6 bases). Trimming removed 6 bases from V and 8 bases from J, with 13 bases in between. Germline CDR1 MNHEY, CDR2 SVGEGT. The CDR3 has 12 amino acids.